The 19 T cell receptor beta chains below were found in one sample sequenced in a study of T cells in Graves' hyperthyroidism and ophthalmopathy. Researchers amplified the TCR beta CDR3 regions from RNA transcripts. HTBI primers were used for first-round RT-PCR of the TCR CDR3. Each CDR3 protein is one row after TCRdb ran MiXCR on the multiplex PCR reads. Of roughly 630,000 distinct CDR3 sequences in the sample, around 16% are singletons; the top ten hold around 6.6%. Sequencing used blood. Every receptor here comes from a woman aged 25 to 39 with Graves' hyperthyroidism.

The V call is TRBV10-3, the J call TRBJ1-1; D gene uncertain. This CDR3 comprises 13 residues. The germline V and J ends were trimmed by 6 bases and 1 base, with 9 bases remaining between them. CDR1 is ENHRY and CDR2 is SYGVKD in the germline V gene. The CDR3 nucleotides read TGTGCCATCAGCGAATCTAGGAACACTGAAGCTTTCTTT. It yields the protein CAISESRNTEAFF.

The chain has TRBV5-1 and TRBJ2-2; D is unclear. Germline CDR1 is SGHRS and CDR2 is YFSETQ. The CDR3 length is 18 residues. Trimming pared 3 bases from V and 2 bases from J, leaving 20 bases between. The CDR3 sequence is CASSSSGSPSGNTGELFF. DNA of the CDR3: TGCGCCAGCAGCTCTTCTGGGTCACCCTCTGGTAACACCGGGGAGCTGTTTTTT.

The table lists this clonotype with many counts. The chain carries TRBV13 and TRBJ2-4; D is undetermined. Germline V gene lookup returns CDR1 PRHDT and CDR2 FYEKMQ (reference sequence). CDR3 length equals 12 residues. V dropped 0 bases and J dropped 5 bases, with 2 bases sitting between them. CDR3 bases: TGTGCCAGCAGCTTAGGGGAAAACATTCAGTACTTC. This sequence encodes CASSLGENIQYF.

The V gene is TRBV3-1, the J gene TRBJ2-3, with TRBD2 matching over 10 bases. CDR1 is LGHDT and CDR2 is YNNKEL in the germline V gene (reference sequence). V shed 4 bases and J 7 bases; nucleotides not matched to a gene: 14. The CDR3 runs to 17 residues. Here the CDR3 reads CASSRDRASGRIYTQYF. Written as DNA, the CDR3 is TGTGCCAGCAGCCGGGACCGCGCTAGCGGGAGAATTTATACGCAGTATTTT.

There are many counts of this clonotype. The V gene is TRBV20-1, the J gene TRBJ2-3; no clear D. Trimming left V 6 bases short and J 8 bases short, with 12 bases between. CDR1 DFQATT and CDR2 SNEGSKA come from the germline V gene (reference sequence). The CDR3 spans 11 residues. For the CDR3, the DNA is TGCAGTGCAAACCGGTGGGGTACGCAGTATTTT. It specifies CSANRWGTQYF.

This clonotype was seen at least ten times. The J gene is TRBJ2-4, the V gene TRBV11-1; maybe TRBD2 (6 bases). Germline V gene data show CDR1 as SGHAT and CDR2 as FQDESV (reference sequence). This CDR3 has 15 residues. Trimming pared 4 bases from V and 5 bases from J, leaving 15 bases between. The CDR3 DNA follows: TGTGCCAGCAGCTCAAACATTGGCGGGGAAAACATTCAGTACTTC. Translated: CASSSNIGGENIQYF. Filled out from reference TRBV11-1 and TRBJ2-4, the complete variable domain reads EAEVAQSPRYKITEKSQAVAFWCDPISGHATLYWYRQILGQGPELLVQFQDESVVDDSQLPKDRFSAERLKGVDSTLKIQPAELGDSAMYLCASSSNIGGENIQYFGAGTRLSVL.

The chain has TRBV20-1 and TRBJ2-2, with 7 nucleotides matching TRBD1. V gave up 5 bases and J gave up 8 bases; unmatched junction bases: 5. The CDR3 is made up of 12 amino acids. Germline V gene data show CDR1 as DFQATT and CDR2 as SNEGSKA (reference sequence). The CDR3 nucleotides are TGCAGTGCTCGACAGGGACCTGGGGAGCTGTTTTTT. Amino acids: CSARQGPGELFF.

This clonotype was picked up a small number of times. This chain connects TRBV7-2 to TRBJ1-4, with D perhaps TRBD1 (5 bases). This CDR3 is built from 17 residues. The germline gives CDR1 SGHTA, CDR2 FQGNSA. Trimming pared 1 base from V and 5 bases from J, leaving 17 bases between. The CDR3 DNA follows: TGTGCCAGCAGCTTAGAAAGGAGAGGACACGCCAATGAAAAACTGTTTTTT. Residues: CASSLERRGHANEKLFF.

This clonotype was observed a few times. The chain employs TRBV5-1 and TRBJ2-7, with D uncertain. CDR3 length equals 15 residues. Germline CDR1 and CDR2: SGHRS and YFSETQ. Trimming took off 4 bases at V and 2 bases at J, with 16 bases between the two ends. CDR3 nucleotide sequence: TGCGCCAGCAGCATGCAAGGCGTATCGGCCTACGAGCAGTACTTC. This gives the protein CASSMQGVSAYEQYF.

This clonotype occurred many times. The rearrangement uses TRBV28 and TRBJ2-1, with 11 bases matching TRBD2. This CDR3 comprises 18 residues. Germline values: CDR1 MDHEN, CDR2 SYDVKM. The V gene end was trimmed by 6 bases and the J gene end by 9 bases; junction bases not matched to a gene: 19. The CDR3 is CASSGWGDSGRALGEQFF. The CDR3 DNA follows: TGTGCCAGCAGCGGCTGGGGGGATAGCGGGAGGGCTTTAGGTGAGCAGTTCTTC.

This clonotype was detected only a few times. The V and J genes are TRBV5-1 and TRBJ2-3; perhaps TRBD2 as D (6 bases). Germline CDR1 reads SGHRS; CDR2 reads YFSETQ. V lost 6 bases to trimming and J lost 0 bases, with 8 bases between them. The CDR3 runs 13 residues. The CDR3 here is CASTEGSTDTQYF. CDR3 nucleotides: TGCGCCAGCACGGAGGGGAGCACAGATACGCAGTATTTT.

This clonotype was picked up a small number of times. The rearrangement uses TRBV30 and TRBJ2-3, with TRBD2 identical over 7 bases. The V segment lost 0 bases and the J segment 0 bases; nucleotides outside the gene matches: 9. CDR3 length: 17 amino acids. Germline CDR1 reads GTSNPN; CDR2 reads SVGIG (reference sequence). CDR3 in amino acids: CAWSVWYSGFSTDTQYF. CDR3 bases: TGTGCCTGGAGTGTTTGGTATAGCGGGTTTAGCACAGATACGCAGTATTTT.

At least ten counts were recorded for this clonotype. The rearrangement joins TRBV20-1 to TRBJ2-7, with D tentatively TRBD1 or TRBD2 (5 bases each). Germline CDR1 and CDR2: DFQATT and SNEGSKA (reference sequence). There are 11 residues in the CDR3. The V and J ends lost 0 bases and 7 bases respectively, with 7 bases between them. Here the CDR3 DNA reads TGCAGTGCTAGAGAATGGGGGGAGCAGTACTTC. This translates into CSAREWGEQYF.

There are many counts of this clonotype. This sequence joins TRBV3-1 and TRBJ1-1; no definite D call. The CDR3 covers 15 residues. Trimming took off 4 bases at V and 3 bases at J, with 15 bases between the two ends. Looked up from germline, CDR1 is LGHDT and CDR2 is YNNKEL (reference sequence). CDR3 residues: CASSLTIHGYTEAFF. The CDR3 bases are TGTGCCAGCAGCCTTACCATTCATGGGTACACTGAAGCTTTCTTT.

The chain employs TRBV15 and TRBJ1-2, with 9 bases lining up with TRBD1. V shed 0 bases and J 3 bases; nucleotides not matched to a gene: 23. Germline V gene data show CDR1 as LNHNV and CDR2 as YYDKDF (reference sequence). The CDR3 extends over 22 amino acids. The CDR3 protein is CATSRESPLRQYGTGMDYGYTF. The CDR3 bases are TGTGCCACCAGCAGAGAGAGCCCCCTGAGGCAATATGGGACAGGGATGGACTATGGCTACACCTTC.

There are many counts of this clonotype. CDR3 sequence: CASSQDTGTYNEQFF. In nucleotides, the CDR3 is TGTGCCAGCAGCCAAGACACAGGAACCTACAATGAGCAGTTCTTC. V gene TRBV3-1 combines with J gene TRBJ2-1, with D perhaps matching TRBD1 (5 bases). Deletions cut 0 bases from V and 2 bases from J, with 8 bases between. CDR1 is LGHDT, CDR2 YNNKEL, per germline (reference sequence). The CDR3 runs to 15 residues.

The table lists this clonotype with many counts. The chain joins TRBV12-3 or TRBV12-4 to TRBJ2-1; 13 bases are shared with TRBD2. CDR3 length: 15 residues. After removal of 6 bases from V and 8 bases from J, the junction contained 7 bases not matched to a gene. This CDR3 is CASSPGLAGVYEQFF. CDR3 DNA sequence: TGTGCCAGCAGCCCTGGACTAGCGGGAGTTTATGAGCAGTTCTTC.

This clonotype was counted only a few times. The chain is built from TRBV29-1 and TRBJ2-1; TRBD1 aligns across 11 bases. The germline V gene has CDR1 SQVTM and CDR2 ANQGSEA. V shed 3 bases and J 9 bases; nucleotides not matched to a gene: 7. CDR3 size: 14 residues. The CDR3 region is CSVEGTGGESEQFF. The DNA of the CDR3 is TGCAGCGTTGAGGGGACAGGGGGGGAAAGTGAGCAGTTCTTC.

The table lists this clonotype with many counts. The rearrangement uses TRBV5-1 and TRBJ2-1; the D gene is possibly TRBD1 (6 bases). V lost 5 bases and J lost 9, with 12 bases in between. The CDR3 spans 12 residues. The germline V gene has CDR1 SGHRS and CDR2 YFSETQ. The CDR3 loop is CASSNTGREQFF. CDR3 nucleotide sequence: TGCGCCAGCAGTAATACAGGGCGTGAGCAGTTCTTC. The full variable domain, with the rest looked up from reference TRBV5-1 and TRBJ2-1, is KAGVTQTPRYLIKTRGQQVTLSCSPISGHRSVSWYQQTPGQGLQFLFEYFSETQRNKGNFPGRFSGRQFSNSRSEMNVSTLELGDSALYLCASSNTGREQFFGPGTRLTVL.